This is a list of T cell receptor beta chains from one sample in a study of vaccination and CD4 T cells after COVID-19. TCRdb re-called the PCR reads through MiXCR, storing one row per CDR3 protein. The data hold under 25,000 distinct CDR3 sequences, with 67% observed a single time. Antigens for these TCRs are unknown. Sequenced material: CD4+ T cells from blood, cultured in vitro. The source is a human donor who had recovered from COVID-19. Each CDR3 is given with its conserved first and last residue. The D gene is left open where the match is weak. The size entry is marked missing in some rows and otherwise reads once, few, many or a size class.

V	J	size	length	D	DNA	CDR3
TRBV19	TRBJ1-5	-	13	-	TGTGCCAGTCGGGAATATAGCAATCAGCCCCAGCATTTT	CASREYSNQPQHF
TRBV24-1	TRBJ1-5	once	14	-	TGTGCCACCAGCGAGACAGGTCCGAATCAGCCCCAGCATTTT	CATSETGPNQPQHF
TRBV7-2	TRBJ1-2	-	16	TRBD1	TGTGCCAGCAGCTTAAGGCATTCGGCAGGGGGCTATGGCTACACCTTC	CASSLRHSAGGYGYTF
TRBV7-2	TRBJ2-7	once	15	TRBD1	TGTGCCAGCAGCTTAGGGGGGACAGGGGGATACGAGCAGTACTTC	CASSLGGTGGYEQYF
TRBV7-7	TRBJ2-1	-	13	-	TGTGCCAGCAGCCCCCGAAGGGGGGGTGAGCAGTTCTTC	CASSPRRGGEQFF
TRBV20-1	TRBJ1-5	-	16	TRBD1	TGCAGTGCTAGATCCCAGGGGGCGCGTAGCAATCAGCCCCAGCATTTT	CSARSQGARSNQPQHF
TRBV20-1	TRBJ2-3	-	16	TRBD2	TGCAGTGGAGCCAGCGGGAGGGCCCCTAGCACAGATACGCAGTATTTT	CSGASGRAPSTDTQYF
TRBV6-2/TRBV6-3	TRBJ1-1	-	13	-	TGTGCCAGCAGCGCTTCCTTGAACACTGAAGCTTTCTTT	CASSASLNTEAFF
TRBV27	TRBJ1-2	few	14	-	TGTGCCAGCAGTTTATCCACAGAAGGCTATGGCTACACCTTC	CASSLSTEGYGYTF
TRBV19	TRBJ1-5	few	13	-	TGTGCCAGTAGTATCGTGGGGGGTCAGCCCCAGCATTTT	CASSIVGGQPQHF
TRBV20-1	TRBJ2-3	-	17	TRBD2	TGCAGTGCCGGCGTGCGGGATAGCGGGAGTATAGCAGATACGCAGTATTTT	CSAGVRDSGSIADTQYF
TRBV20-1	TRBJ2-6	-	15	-	TGCAGTGCCCCCCGCGGCGGTTCTGGGGCCAACGTCCTGACTTTC	CSAPRGGSGANVLTF
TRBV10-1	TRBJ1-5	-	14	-	TGCGCCAGCAGTGAGTCGGGGTCGGGTCAGCCCCAGCATTTT	CASSESGSGQPQHF
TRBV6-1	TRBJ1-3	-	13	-	TGTGCCAGCAAGGGGTCCTCTGGAAACACCATATATTTT	CASKGSSGNTIYF
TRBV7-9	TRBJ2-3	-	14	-	TGTGCCAGCAGCAAGGAGTCCCGCACAGATACGCAGTATTTT	CASSKESRTDTQYF
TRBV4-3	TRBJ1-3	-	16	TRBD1	TGCGCCAGCAGCCCCGGGGGACAGGGCCCTGGAAACACCATATATTTT	CASSPGGQGPGNTIYF
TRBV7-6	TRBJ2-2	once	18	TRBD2	TGTGCCAGCAGCCCCCGAGCGGGAGGCCCCCTTAACACCGGGGAGCTGTTTTTT	CASSPRAGGPLNTGELFF
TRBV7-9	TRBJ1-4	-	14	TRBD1	TGTGCCAGCAGCTTCGGGACAGGGAATGAAAAACTGTTTTTT	CASSFGTGNEKLFF
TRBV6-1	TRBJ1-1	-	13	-	TGTGCCAGCCAGACGGTAGGATTCACTGAAGCTTTCTTT	CASQTVGFTEAFF
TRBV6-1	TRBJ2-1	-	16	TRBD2	TGTGCCAGCAGTCACGGGACTAGCGGGCCCTACAATGAGCAGTTCTTC	CASSHGTSGPYNEQFF
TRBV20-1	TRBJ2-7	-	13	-	TGCAGTGCTAGATCCTCCGCCACCTACGAGCAGTACTTC	CSARSSATYEQYF
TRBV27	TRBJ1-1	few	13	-	TGTGCCAGCAGTTTAAGGCGCAGGGGCTCAGCTTTCTTT	CASSLRRRGSAFF
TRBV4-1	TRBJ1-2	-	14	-	TGCGCCAGCAGCCCCGCCGAGGGGGTTCGTGGCTACACCTTC	CASSPAEGVRGYTF
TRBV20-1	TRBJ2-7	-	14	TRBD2	TGCAGTAGGGGGGTAGCGGGAGGCTCCTACGAGCAGTACTTC	CSRGVAGGSYEQYF
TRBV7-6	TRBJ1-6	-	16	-	TGTGCCAGCAGCTTAGAAGGAAACTCCTATAATTCACCCCTCCACTTT	CASSLEGNSYNSPLHF